These 32 T cell receptor beta chains came from one sample sequenced in a study of blood T cells in healthy people across ages. For the second PCR, which ran for about 6 to 12 cycles, a sample-barcoded 5' primer and a J-beta primer mix were used. TCRdb analysed the 5' RACE reads with MiXCR anew, one entry per CDR3 protein. The sample holds 540,000 or so distinct CDR3 sequences, approximately 25% seen once. Sequencing used blood. The receptors were gathered from a woman in her seventies in good health.

There are a few counts of this clonotype. The rearrangement joins TRBV18 to TRBJ1-1; no clear D gene. Germline V CDR1 and CDR2: KGHSH, LQKENI. The CDR3 loop spans 16 amino acids. V was shortened by 2 bases and J by 1 base, with 14 bases between the two germline ends. CDR3 nucleotides: TGTGCCAGCTCACCAAGTTCAAGCTACCAGAACACTGAAGCTTTCTTT. Its protein product is CASSPSSSYQNTEAFF.

This clonotype showed up many times. The J gene is TRBJ1-2, the V gene TRBV7-8; 7 positions match TRBD1. The germline gives CDR1 SGHVS, CDR2 FQNEAQ. The CDR3 is 15 amino acids. Unmatched junction bases numbered 10, after V lost 5 bases and J lost 4 bases. CDR3 loop: CASSPYRQGTYGYTF. DNA of the CDR3: TGTGCCAGCAGCCCCTACCGACAGGGTACCTATGGCTACACCTTC.

This clonotype was seen a few times. This chain connects TRBV12-3 or TRBV12-4 to TRBJ2-3, with no clear D. The V gene lost 3 bases and the J gene lost 6 bases, with 7 bases spanning the gap. The CDR3 totals 12 residues. Here the CDR3 DNA reads TGTGCCAGCAGTTTGTACGGGGATACGCAGTATTTT. This sequence encodes CASSLYGDTQYF.

This clonotype was detected a few times. The chain combines TRBV29-1 with TRBJ1-2; the match to TRBD1 covers 9 bases. The CDR3 has 13 residues. The V and J ends lost 4 bases and 2 bases, in that order; junction bases with no gene match: 2. The germline V gene has CDR1 SQVTM and CDR2 ANQGSEA. The CDR3 region has the DNA TGCAGCGTTGTTGGACAGGGGAACTATGGCTACACCTTC. Translating it yields CSVVGQGNYGYTF.

The chain links TRBV20-1 to TRBJ2-1, with 7 bases lining up with TRBD2. The CDR3 spans 14 residues. Germline V gene data show CDR1 as DFQATT and CDR2 as SNEGSKA (reference sequence). With V trimmed by 6 bases and J by 4 bases, 9 bases remained unmatched. Here the CDR3 reads CSAREGLVYNEQFF. The CDR3 DNA follows: TGCAGTGCCAGGGAGGGTCTTGTTTACAATGAGCAGTTCTTC.

The chain carries TRBV4-2 and TRBJ1-3; D ambiguous. The germline V gene encodes CDR1 LGHNA and CDR2 YNFKEQ. This CDR3 has 18 amino acids. Trimming cost V 4 bases and J 0 bases, with 19 bases left between them. CDR3 amino acids: CASSLVDRGVSSGNTIYF. The CDR3, as DNA: TGTGCCAGCAGCCTTGTAGATCGGGGAGTCTCCTCTGGAAACACCATATATTTT.

The chain recombines TRBV20-1 with TRBJ2-7; 8 nucleotides match TRBD2. Germline CDR1 reads DFQATT; CDR2 reads SNEGSKA (reference sequence). This CDR3 has 14 residues. V lost 6 bases, J lost 3 bases, and 10 bases stayed unmatched. The CDR3 sequence is CSAPDSGAIYEQYF. In nucleotides, the CDR3 is TGCAGTGCCCCGGATAGCGGGGCCATCTACGAGCAGTACTTC.

This clonotype was detected a few times. V is TRBV12-3 or TRBV12-4 and J is TRBJ1-2; 8 nucleotides align to TRBD1. This CDR3 has 15 amino acids. Trimming removed 5 bases from V and 4 bases from J; junction bases left unmatched: 9. In DNA form, the CDR3 reads TGTGCCAGCAGTCCACGGACAGGGCCACCCTATGGCTACACCTTC. Protein product: CASSPRTGPPYGYTF.

There are many counts of this clonotype. The chain carries TRBV27 and TRBJ1-3; D not certain. CDR3 size: 14 residues. V lost 3 bases and J lost 0, with 6 bases in between. The germline gives CDR1 MNHEY, CDR2 SMNVEV (reference sequence). CDR3 coding DNA: TGTGCCAGCAGTTTGGGCTACTCTGGAAACACCATATATTTT. This gives the protein CASSLGYSGNTIYF.

With regard to this clonotype: The conserved final phenylalanine or tryptophan is absent from the CDR3, which likely points to a read error. The chain joins TRBV6-2 or TRBV6-3 to TRBJ2-3; no clear D gene. The ends were cut back, 3 bases at V and 7 bases at J, with 11 bases in the middle. The CDR3 is 13 amino acids. CDR1 and CDR2 from the germline V gene are MNHEY and SVGEGT. The CDR3 nucleotides read TGTGCCAGCAGTTATGATGTGTATAATACGCAGTATCTT. Its protein is CASSYDVYNTQYL.

The sample holds a few counts of this clonotype. V and J are TRBV20-1 and TRBJ1-5; perhaps TRBD1 as D (5 bases). This CDR3 region has 14 residues. Germline values: CDR1 DFQATT, CDR2 SNEGSKA (reference sequence). V gave up 7 bases and J gave up 6 bases, with 19 bases separating them. CDR3 amino acids: CSVMDSGGSQPQHF. The CDR3 region has the DNA TGCAGTGTGATGGACTCCGGGGGAAGTCAGCCCCAGCATTTT.

The rearrangement links TRBV20-1 to TRBJ2-3, with D unresolved. The CDR3 runs to 15 residues. Trimming left V 0 bases short and J 2 bases short, with 12 bases between. Germline CDR1 is DFQATT and CDR2 is SNEGSKA (reference sequence). CDR3 DNA sequence: TGCAGTGCTAGAGATCGGATAGGAACCACAGATACGCAGTATTTT. Its translation: CSARDRIGTTDTQYF.

The chain has TRBV19 and TRBJ1-1; 8 nucleotides line up with TRBD1. The germline V gene encodes CDR1 LNHDA and CDR2 SQIVND (reference sequence). J was trimmed by 7 bases and V by 3 bases; bases with no gene match: 10. The length of the CDR3 is 15 residues. The CDR3 DNA follows: TGTGCCAGTAGTATCTATTCGACAGGGGAGGATGAAGCTTTCTTT. This codes for CASSIYSTGEDEAFF.

This clonotype turned up a few times. The genes are TRBV7-2 and TRBJ2-7; D remains ambiguous. Germline V gene sequence: CDR1 SGHTA, CDR2 FQGNSA. Trimming stripped 5 bases from V and 7 bases from J, with 12 bases between. The CDR3 consists of 12 residues. This CDR3 reads CASSLTRSEQYF. The CDR3 DNA sequence: TGTGCCAGCAGCCTGACCCGTTCAGAGCAGTACTTC.

The chain recombines TRBV15 with TRBJ2-1; D might be TRBD1 (6 bases). The length of the CDR3 is 15 residues. Germline-derived CDR1 and CDR2 are LNHNV and YYDKDF (reference sequence). With 4 bases removed from V and 4 bases from J, the gap between germline ends came to 14 bases. Here the CDR3 reads CATSNLGTQYNEQFF. For the CDR3, the DNA is TGTGCCACCAGCAATCTCGGGACACAATACAATGAGCAGTTCTTC.

Here the CDR3 DNA reads TGTGCCAGCAGCTTATGGCAGTTTAGCTCCGGAAACACCATATATTTT. It codes for CASSLWQFSSGNTIYF. V and J are TRBV11-3 and TRBJ1-3; D gene unclear. The germline V and J ends were trimmed by 2 bases and 4 bases, with 15 bases remaining between them. The germline CDR1 and CDR2 sequences are SGHNT and YENEEA. The CDR3 totals 16 residues.

This rearrangement joins TRBV11-2 to TRBJ1-3; 8 bases match TRBD1. The V gene's germline CDR1 is SGHAT and CDR2 FQNNGV. With 1 base clipped from V and 7 bases from J, the junction kept 3 bases outside the gene matches. The CDR3 contains 14 residues. DNA of the CDR3: TGTGCCAGCAGCTTAGGACAGGGGACGAACACCATATATTTT. It is translated as CASSLGQGTNTIYF.

The rearrangement uses TRBV28 and TRBJ2-7, with D unclear. The CDR3 spans 12 residues. V was pared by 7 bases and J by 7 bases, with 14 bases between. Germline values: CDR1 MDHEN, CDR2 SYDVKM. This CDR3 reads CASKGTPREQYF. The CDR3 DNA sequence: TGTGCCAGCAAGGGTACTCCGAGGGAGCAGTACTTC.

This chain uses TRBV4-1 with TRBJ1-1; possibly TRBD1 for D (5 bases). V lost 0 bases and J 2 bases, leaving 10 bases between the germline ends. The CDR3 is 15 amino acids. Germline CDR1 MGHRA, CDR2 YSYEKL. In DNA form, the CDR3 reads TGCGCCAGCAGCCAAGATAGACAGCCCAACACTGAAGCTTTCTTT. This encodes CASSQDRQPNTEAFF.

This clonotype was seen ten or more times. The chain uses TRBV7-2 and TRBJ2-2, with D possibly matching TRBD1 (5 bases). The V gene's germline CDR1 is SGHTA and CDR2 FQGNSA. Trimming pared 6 bases from V and 2 bases from J, leaving 10 bases between. The CDR3 is 14 amino acids. The CDR3 region is CASSPDRNTGELFF. CDR3 nucleotides: TGTGCCAGCAGTCCCGACAGAAACACCGGGGAGCTGTTTTTT.

The V and J genes are TRBV5-5 and TRBJ1-2; D not certain. Germline CDR1 reads SGHKS; CDR2 reads YYEKEE (reference sequence). The CDR3 length is 10 residues. Trimming left V 3 bases short and J 14 bases short, with 11 bases between. CDR3 region: CASSSTVWTF. The CDR3, as DNA: TGTGCCAGCAGCTCCACTGTCTGGACCTTC.

Of note for this clonotype: The junction departs from germline at one end; a sequencing error may be responsible. The chain joins TRBV5-1 to TRBJ2-5, with D uncertain. The CDR3 is 16 residues long. CDR1 and CDR2 (germline): SGHRS, YFSETQ. This chain's CDR3 is CASSLNPTDLQETQHF. DNA for the CDR3: TGCGCCAGCAGCTTGAATCCAACAGATCTTCAAGAGACCCAGCACTTC.

The CDR3 DNA reads TGCGCCAGCAGCCAAGATTTCGGGGGGCCTCCCTACGAGCAGTACTTC. Encoded protein: CASSQDFGGPPYEQYF. This sequence joins TRBV4-1 and TRBJ2-7, with D tentatively TRBD2 (7 bases). The CDR3 loop spans 16 amino acids. Trimming took off 0 bases at V and 2 bases at J, with 14 bases between the two ends. The germline V gene encodes CDR1 MGHRA and CDR2 YSYEKL.

This chain connects TRBV21-1 to TRBJ2-5. TRBV21-1 counts as a pseudogene. CDR3 length equals 11 residues. CDR3: CASSNPETQYF. The DNA for the CDR3 is TGTGCCAGCAGCAACCCAGAGACCCAGTACTTC.

This clonotype was observed a handful of times. The germline gene is not matched at one end of the junction; a read error may be the cause. The chain links TRBV7-2 to TRBJ2-1; TRBD1 matches 9 bases. The CDR3 has 14 amino acids. Per the germline V gene, CDR1 is SGHTA and CDR2 is FQGNSA. DNA for the CDR3: TGTGCTAGCAGCACCGGGACAGGGATGAATGAGCAGTTCTTC. This encodes CASSTGTGMNEQFF.

Concerning this clonotype itself: The junction does not match germline at one end; this may be a read error. This chain connects TRBV20-1 to TRBJ1-6, with 7 bases matching TRBD1. The CDR3 sequence is 15 residues long. Germline-derived CDR1 and CDR2 are DFQATT and SNEGSKA (reference sequence). The CDR3 sequence: CSARKTGSYSSPLHF. The CDR3 DNA reads as TGCAGTGCTAGGAAGACAGGGTCCTATAGTTCACCCCTCCACTTT.

The chain links TRBV20-1 to TRBJ2-1; maybe TRBD1 (6 bases). CDR1 and CDR2 from the germline V gene are DFQATT and SNEGSKA (reference sequence). Trimming cost V 4 bases and J 8 bases, with 12 bases left between them. This CDR3 has 12 residues. CDR3 DNA: TGCAGTGCTATAGGAGCAGGGGATGAGCAGTTCTTC. Amino acid sequence: CSAIGAGDEQFF.

V usage is TRBV7-2 and J usage is TRBJ1-1; unclear D gene. V lost 5 bases and J lost 0, with 10 bases in between. CDR1 and CDR2 from the germline V gene are SGHTA and FQGNSA. The CDR3 spans 14 residues. The DNA of the CDR3 is TGTGCCAGCAGCGGTGGTCAGCTGAACACTGAAGCTTTCTTT. Protein: CASSGGQLNTEAFF.

This clonotype was seen a few times. The V gene is TRBV7-2, the J gene TRBJ2-2; the match to TRBD2 covers 8 bases. The CDR3 is 16 residues long. CDR1 is SGHTA, CDR2 FQGNSA, per germline. Trimming removed 4 bases from V and 7 bases from J; junction bases left unmatched: 11. The CDR3 protein is CASSYRAGVFIGELFF. In DNA form, the CDR3 reads TGTGCCAGCAGCTACCGAGCGGGGGTGTTTATCGGGGAGCTGTTTTTT.

The chain joins TRBV7-2 to TRBJ1-5, with D possibly being TRBD1 (6 bases). CDR3 length: 14 residues. The germline gives CDR1 SGHTA, CDR2 FQGNSA. V was pared by 5 bases and J by 3 bases, with 11 bases between. The CDR3 spells CASSQGQLNQPQHF. In DNA, the CDR3 is TGTGCCAGCAGCCAAGGACAGCTCAATCAGCCCCAGCATTTT.

In its sample, this clonotype was seen many times. The gene calls are TRBV10-3 and TRBJ2-5; 9 nucleotides match TRBD2. The V gene end was trimmed by 4 bases and the J gene end by 3 bases; junction bases not matched to a gene: 12. This CDR3 contains 17 residues. Germline loops: CDR1 ENHRY, CDR2 SYGVKD. CDR3 sequence reads: CAISAAGRVAGEETQYF. CDR3 DNA sequence: TGTGCCATCAGTGCCGCCGGGAGGGTAGCGGGGGAAGAGACCCAGTACTTC.

In the case of this clonotype: It may be a read error: a sequence one base away is much more abundant. This chain connects TRBV24-1 to TRBJ2-5; D not certain. Germline V gives CDR1 KGHDR, CDR2 SFDVKD. This CDR3 is built from 12 residues. Trimming cost V 3 bases and J 8 bases, with 9 bases left between them. The CDR3 DNA is TGTGCCACCAGTGATCAGGACGGAACCCAGTACTTC. Translating it yields CATSDQDGTQYF.